The present T cell receptor beta chain was sequenced within a study of blood T cell repertoires in COVID-19. Profiled with immunoSEQ multiplex PCR; TCRdb holds only in-frame clones, not every one. The table has hundreds of thousands of clones, about nine tenths seen once. This clone occurred a few times. Material for sequencing was PBMCs or T cells enriched from blood (not recorded which). The receptor was derived from a man in his forties or fifties who had been exposed to COVID-19.

The CDR3: CASSQTPRGSSGNTIYF. The CDR3, as DNA: TGTGCCAGCAGCCAAACCCCCAGGGGGAGTTCTGGAAACACCATATATTTT. The chain has TRBV4-2 and TRBJ1-3, with 7 positions matching TRBD1. Germline V lookup: CDR1 LGHNA, CDR2 YNFKEQ. Trimming at V came to 2 bases and at J to 1 base, leaving 8 bases not matched to a gene. The CDR3 is made up of 17 amino acids.